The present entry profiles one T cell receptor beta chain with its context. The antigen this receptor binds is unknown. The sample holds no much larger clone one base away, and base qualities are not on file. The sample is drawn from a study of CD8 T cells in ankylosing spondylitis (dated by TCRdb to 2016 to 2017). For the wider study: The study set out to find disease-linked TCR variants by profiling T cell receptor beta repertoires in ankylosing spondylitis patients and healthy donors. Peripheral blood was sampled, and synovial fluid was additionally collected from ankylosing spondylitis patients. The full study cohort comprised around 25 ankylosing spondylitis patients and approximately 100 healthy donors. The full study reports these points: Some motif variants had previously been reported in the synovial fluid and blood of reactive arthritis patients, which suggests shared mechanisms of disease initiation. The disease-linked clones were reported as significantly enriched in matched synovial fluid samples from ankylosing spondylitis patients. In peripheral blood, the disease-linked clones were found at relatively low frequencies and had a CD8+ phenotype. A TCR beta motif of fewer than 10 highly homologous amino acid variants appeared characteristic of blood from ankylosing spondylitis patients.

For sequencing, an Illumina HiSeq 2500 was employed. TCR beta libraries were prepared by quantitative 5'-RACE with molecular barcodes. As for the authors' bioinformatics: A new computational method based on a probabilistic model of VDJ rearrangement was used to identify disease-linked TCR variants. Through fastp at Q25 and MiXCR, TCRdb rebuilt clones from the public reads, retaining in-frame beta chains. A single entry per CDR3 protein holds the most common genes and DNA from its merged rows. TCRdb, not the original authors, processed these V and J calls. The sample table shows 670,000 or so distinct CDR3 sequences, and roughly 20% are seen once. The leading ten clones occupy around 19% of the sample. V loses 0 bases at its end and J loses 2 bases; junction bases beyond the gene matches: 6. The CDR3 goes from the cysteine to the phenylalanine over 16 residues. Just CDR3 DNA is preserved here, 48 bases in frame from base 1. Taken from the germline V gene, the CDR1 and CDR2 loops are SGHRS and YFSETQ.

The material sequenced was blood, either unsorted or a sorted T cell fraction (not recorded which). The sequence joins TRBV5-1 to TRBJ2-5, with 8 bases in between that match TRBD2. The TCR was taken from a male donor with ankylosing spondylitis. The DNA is TGCGCCAGCAGCTTGGAAGGTAGCGGGGTACAAGAGACCCAGTACTTC. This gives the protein CASSLEGSGVQETQYF.